This T cell receptor beta chain was obtained from a study of blood T cells in healthy people across ages. Study-level results: Roughly linearly, TCR beta diversity per million T cells fell as age increased.

V lost 2 bases and J lost 4, with 9 bases in between. Germline loops: CDR1 MNHEY, CDR2 SVGAGI. The CDR3 length is 15 residues. Through a sample-barcoded 5' primer and a J-beta primer mix, a second PCR was run for roughly 6 to 12 cycles. TCRdb used MiXCR to reprocess the 5' RACE reads, holding one entry per CDR3 protein. Here the sample spans some 760,000 distinct CDR3 sequences, more than 20% being singletons. This clonotype came up a few times. What it binds is unknown. The data were also submitted as part of a second study, on T cells of mothers and their children. Per that study: An overlap that was slightly higher, though non-significant, was seen in related mother-child pairs versus unrelated pairs.

Sample: blood. The chain has TRBV6-5 and TRBJ2-6, with D hard to call. The sequence came from a boy aged 10-17 years in good health. The CDR3 is CASSYERNGANVLTF. In DNA form, the CDR3 reads TGTGCCAGCAGTTACGAGAGGAACGGGGCCAACGTCCTGACTTTC.